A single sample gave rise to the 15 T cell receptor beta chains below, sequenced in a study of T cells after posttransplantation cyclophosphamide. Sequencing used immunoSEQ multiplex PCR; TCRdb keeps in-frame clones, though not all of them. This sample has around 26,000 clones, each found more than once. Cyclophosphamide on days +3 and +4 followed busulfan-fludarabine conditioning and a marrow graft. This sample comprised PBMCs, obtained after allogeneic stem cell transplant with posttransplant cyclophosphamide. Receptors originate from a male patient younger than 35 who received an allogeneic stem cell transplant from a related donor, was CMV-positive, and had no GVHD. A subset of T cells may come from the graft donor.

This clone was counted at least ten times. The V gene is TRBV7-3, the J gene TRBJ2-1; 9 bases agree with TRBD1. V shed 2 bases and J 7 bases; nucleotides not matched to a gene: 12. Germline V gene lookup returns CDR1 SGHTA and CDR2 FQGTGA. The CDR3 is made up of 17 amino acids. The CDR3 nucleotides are TGTGCCAGCAGCTTACTCCGGTGGGACAGGGACGAAAATGAGCAGTTCTTC. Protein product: CASSLLRWDRDENEQFF.

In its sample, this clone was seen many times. Here the CDR3 reads CASSLSALFSTDTQYF. CDR3 DNA sequence: TGTGCCAGCAGCCTGAGCGCCCTCTTTAGCACAGATACGCAGTATTTT. The gene calls are TRBV7-8 and TRBJ2-3; D unclear. Germline V gene sequence: CDR1 SGHVS, CDR2 FQNEAQ. Trimming stripped 5 bases from V and 0 bases from J, with 15 bases between. The CDR3 has 16 amino acids.

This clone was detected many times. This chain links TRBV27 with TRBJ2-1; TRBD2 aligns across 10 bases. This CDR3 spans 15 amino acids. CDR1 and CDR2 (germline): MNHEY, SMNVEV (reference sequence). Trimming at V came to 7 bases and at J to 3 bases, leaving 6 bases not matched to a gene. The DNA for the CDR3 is TGTGCCAGCACCGGACTAGCGGCCTACTACAATGAGCAGTTCTTC. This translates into CASTGLAAYYNEQFF.

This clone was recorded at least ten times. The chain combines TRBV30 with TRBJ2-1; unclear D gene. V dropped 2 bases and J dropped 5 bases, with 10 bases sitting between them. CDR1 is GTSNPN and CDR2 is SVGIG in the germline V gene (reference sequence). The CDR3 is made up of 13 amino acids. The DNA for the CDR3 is TGTGCCTGGAGTCGCGACATTCACAATGAGCAGTTCTTC. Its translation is CAWSRDIHNEQFF.

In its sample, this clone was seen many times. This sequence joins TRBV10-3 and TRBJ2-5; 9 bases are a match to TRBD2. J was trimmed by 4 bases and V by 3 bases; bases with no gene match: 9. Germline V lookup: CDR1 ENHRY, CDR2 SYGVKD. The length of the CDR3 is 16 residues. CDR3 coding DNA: TGTGCCATCAGTGAAATCGCCGCGCGGGAGGGAGAGACCCAGTACTTC. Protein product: CAISEIAAREGETQYF.

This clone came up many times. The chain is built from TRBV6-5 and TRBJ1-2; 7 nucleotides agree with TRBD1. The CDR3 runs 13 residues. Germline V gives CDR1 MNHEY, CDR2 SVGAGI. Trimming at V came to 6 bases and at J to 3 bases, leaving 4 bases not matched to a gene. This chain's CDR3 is CASSNDRDYGYTF. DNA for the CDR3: TGTGCCAGCAGCAACGACAGGGACTATGGCTACACCTTC.

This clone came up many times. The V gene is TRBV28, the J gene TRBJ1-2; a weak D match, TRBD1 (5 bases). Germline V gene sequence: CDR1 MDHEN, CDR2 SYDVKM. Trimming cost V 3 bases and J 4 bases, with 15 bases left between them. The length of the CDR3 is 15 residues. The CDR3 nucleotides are TGTGCCAGCAGTTTCTCGGCCGGCCAGGGCTATGGCTACACCTTC. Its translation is CASSFSAGQGYGYTF.

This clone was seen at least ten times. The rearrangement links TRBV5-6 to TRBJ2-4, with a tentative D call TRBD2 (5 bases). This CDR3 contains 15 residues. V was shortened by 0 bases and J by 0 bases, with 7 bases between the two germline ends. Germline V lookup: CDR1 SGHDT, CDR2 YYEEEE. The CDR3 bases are TGTGCCAGCAGCTTGGGAGGACTAGCCAAAAACATTCAGTACTTC. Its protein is CASSLGGLAKNIQYF.

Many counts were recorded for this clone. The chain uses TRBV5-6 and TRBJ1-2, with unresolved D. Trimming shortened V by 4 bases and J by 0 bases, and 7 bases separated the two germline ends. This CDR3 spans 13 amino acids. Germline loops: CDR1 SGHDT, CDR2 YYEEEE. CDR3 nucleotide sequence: TGTGCCAGCAGCGACCAGGCTAACTATGGCTACACCTTC. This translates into CASSDQANYGYTF. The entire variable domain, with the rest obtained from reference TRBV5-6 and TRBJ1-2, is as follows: DAGVTQSPTHLIKTRGQQVTLRCSPKSGHDTVSWYQQALGQGPQFIFQYYEEEERQRGNFPDRFSGHQFPNYSSELNVNALLLGDSALYLCASSDQANYGYTFGSGTRLTVV.

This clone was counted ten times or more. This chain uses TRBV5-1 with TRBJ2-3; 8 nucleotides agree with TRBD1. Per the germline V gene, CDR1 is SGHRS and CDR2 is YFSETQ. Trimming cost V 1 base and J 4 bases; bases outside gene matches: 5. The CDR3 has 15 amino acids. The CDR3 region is CASSLFGQGPDTQYF. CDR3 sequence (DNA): TGCGCCAGCAGCTTGTTTGGACAGGGTCCAGATACGCAGTATTTT.

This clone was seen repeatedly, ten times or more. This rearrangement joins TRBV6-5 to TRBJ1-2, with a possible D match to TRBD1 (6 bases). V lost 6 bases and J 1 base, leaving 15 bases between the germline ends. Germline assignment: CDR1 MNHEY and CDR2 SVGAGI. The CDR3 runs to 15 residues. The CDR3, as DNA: TGTGCCAGCAGCCGGGAGGGGGGAGTTAACTATGGCTACACCTTC. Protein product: CASSREGGVNYGYTF.

CDR3 sequence: CSVDGLAGIKTQYF. CDR3 nucleotide sequence: TGCAGCGTTGATGGACTAGCGGGAATAAAGACCCAGTACTTC. This sequence joins TRBV29-1 and TRBJ2-5; the match to TRBD2 covers 12 bases. This CDR3 has 14 residues. The germline gives CDR1 SQVTM, CDR2 ANQGSEA. Trimming removed 3 bases from V and 6 bases from J; junction bases left unmatched: 5.

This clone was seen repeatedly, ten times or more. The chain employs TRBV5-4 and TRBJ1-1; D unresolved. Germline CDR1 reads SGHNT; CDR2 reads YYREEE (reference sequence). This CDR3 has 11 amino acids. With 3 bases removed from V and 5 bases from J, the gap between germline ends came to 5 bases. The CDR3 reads CASSSRTEAFF. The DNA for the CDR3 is TGTGCCAGCAGCTCCAGGACTGAAGCTTTCTTT.

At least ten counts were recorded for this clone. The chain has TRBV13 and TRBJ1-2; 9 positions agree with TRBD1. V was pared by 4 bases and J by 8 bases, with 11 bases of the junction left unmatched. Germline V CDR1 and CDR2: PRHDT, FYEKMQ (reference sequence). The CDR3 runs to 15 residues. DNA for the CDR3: TGTGCCAGCAGCTCTGTAGGCAGGACAGGGGAGGGCTACACCTTC. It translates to CASSSVGRTGEGYTF.

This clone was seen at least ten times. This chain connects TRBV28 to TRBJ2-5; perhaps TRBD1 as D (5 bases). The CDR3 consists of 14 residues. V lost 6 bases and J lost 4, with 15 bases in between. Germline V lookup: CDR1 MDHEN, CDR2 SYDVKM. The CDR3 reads CASSQGVVRETQYF. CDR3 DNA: TGTGCCAGCAGCCAAGGGGTAGTCCGAGAGACCCAGTACTTC.